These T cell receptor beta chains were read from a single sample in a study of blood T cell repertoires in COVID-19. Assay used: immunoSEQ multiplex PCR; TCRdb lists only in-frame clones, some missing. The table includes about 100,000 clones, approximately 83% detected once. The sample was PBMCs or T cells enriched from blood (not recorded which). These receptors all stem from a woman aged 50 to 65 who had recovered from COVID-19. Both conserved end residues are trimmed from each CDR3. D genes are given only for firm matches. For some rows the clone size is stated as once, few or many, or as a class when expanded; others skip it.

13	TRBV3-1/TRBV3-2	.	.	ASSQDPGLNTEAF
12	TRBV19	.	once	ASSPSSGANVLT
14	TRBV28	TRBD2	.	ASSLTGGYNTGELF
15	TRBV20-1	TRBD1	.	SASSSGTGGRNTEAF
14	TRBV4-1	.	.	ASSQEAGQGTGELF
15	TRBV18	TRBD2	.	ASSPPGLAGDFNEQF
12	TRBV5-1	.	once	ASRRDSLAPEQF
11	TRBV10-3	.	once	ATNPAEENEQF
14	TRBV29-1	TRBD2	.	SAGRGSGSIQETQY
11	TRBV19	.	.	ASSIPARGPLH
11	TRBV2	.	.	ASSGPGGNIQY
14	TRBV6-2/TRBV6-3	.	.	ASSSTRAGWTETQY
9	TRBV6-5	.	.	ASSNGQSEH
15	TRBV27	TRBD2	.	ASSFAGTSGSRHTQY
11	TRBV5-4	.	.	ASSLVRNTEAF
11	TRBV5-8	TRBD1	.	AGLGDRGYGYT
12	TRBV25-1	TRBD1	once	ASSEVGTAYEQY
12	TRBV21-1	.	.	ASSKWETSYEQY
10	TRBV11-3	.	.	ASSLGDREQY
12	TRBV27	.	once	ASSSLGELGKLF
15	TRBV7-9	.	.	ASSLGSLTASTDTQY
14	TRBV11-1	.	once	ASSLGGQGSSYEQY
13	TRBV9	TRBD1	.	ASSVGDRVLDEQF
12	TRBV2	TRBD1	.	ASRRDREGNEQF
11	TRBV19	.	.	ASSITPGNEQF
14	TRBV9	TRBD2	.	ASSGGASGSYNEQF
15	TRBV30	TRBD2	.	AWSPNNSGGRGDTQY
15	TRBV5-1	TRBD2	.	ASSFGSGRLLNNEQF